A selection of T cell receptor beta chains follows, all from one sample in a study of beta chain features in type 1 diabetes. Data came from immunoSEQ multiplex PCR; TCRdb stores just in-frame clones and leaves some out. This table holds fewer than 500,000 clones, roughly 13% found once. Specimen: naive CD4+ T cells from blood. The receptors derive from a man in his thirties or forties in good health. The CDR3 runs from the conserved cysteine through the conserved F or W. Fields, in order: D gene, J gene, clone size, V gene, CDR3 protein, CDR3 DNA. A D gene is named only where the DNA matches it firmly. Expanded clones are given a class, and other clones once, few, many or no size at all.

- TRBJ1-1 few TRBV6-6 CASSLRNTEAFF TGTGCCAGCAGCCTCAGGAACACTGAAGCTTTCTTT
- TRBJ1-1 - TRBV25-1 CASSERSLAYMNTEAFF TGTGCCAGCAGTGAGCGGTCACTGGCCTACATGAACACTGAAGCTTTCTTT
- TRBJ1-2 - TRBV7-9 CASSLESYGYTF TGTGCCAGCAGCTTAGAATCCTATGGCTACACCTTC
- TRBJ2-2 - TRBV5-6 CASSPRETNTGELFF TGTGCCAGCAGCCCGAGGGAAACCAACACCGGGGAGCTGTTTTTT
- TRBJ2-3 few TRBV29-1 CSVAVGTSTDTQYF TGCAGCGTTGCTGTCGGGACTAGCACAGATACGCAGTATTTT
- TRBJ2-3 - TRBV4-3 CASSQDHSWDTQYF TGCGCCAGCAGCCAAGATCATAGTTGGGATACGCAGTATTTT
- TRBJ2-3 - TRBV11-2 CASSLNSLLGTDTQYF TGTGCCAGCAGCTTAAACAGCCTATTGGGGACAGATACGCAGTATTTT
- TRBJ1-2 - TRBV6-5 CASSRTPNYGYTF TGTGCCAGCAGTCGGACACCCAACTATGGCTACACCTTC
TRBD1 TRBJ1-3 few TRBV13 CASSQRQGTYSGNTIYF TGTGCCAGCAGCCAGCGACAGGGGACCTACTCTGGAAACACCATATATTTT
- TRBJ2-1 few TRBV5-1 CASSTKAAWGNEQFF TGCGCCAGCAGCACGAAGGCAGCCTGGGGGAATGAGCAGTTCTTC
- TRBJ2-6 - TRBV6-5 CASSTGAGANVLTF TGTGCCAGCAGCACGGGAGCCGGGGCCAACGTCCTGACTTTC
TRBD2 TRBJ2-3 - TRBV2 CASSEWEGADTQYF TGTGCCAGCAGTGAATGGGAGGGAGCGGATACGCAGTATTTT
- TRBJ1-6 - TRBV5-4 CASSLGRAGVSSPLHF TGTGCCAGCAGCTTGGGTAGGGCAGGGGTAAGCTCACCCCTCCACTTT
- TRBJ2-7 few TRBV7-9 CASSSDSNYYEQYF TGTGCCAGCAGCTCAGACTCCAACTACTACGAGCAGTACTTC
TRBD1 TRBJ2-5 few TRBV10-3 CAISMGQGGGRQETQYF TGTGCCATCAGTATGGGACAGGGAGGTGGAAGGCAAGAGACCCAGTACTTC
- TRBJ1-1 few TRBV7-9 CASSSQQGSSEAFF TGTGCCAGCAGCTCCCAACAGGGATCGTCTGAAGCTTTCTTT
TRBD1 TRBJ1-6 - TRBV7-2 CASSRFPGQAGSPLHF TGTGCCAGCAGCCGTTTTCCGGGACAGGCAGGATCACCCCTCCACTTT
- TRBJ1-6 few TRBV30 CAWSEAYQPKRNSPLHF TGTGCCTGGAGCGAGGCATACCAGCCGAAGAGGAATTCACCCCTCCACTTT
- TRBJ2-4 few TRBV2 CASTSGRVSKNIQYF TGTGCCAGCACGAGCGGTCGGGTGTCCAAAAACATTCAGTACTTC
- TRBJ2-1 few TRBV4-1 CASSQIFDKQFF TGCGCCAGCAGCCAAATCTTCGATAAGCAGTTCTTC
- TRBJ1-6 few TRBV7-9 CASTHGLNSPLHF TGTGCCAGCACCCACGGGCTGAATTCACCCCTCCACTTT
- TRBJ1-6 - TRBV6-6 CASSYSGRDSPLHF TGTGCCAGCAGTTACTCGGGGAGGGATTCACCCCTCCACTTT
TRBD1 TRBJ2-1 many TRBV10-3 CAIGQGLNEQFF TGTGCCATAGGACAGGGTTTGAATGAGCAGTTCTTC
TRBD2 TRBJ2-1 - TRBV18 CASSPLAGGPNEQFF TGTGCCAGCTCACCTCTAGCGGGGGGGCCAAATGAGCAGTTCTTC
TRBD1 TRBJ2-7 - TRBV6-6 CASSYTLQGIEQYF TGTGCCAGCAGTTACACACTACAGGGGATCGAGCAGTACTTC
TRBD1 TRBJ2-1 - TRBV7-9 CASRLGTGGGYNEQFF TGTGCCAGCAGACTCGGGACAGGGGGCGGGTACAATGAGCAGTTCTTC
TRBD1 TRBJ1-3 few TRBV30 CAWSRTGGSGNTIYF TGTGCCTGGAGCAGGACAGGGGGTTCTGGAAACACCATATATTTT
- TRBJ2-1 - TRBV2 CASSVTTIPHNEQFF TGTGCCAGCAGCGTGACGACAATACCCCACAATGAGCAGTTCTTC
- TRBJ2-2 - TRBV19 CASTPEAGITGELFF TGTGCCAGTACTCCGGAGGCAGGGATAACCGGGGAGCTGTTTTTT
- TRBJ2-1 few TRBV7-6 CASSLAVARYNEQFF TGTGCCAGCAGCTTAGCGGTGGCCCGGTACAATGAGCAGTTCTTC
TRBD1 TRBJ1-2 few TRBV29-1 CSVDRDGYTF TGCAGCGTAGACAGGGATGGCTACACCTTC
- TRBJ2-7 - TRBV11-2 CASSLTDRRSYEQYF TGTGCCAGCAGCTTGACGGACCGCCGCTCCTACGAGCAGTACTTC
- TRBJ1-2 few TRBV14 CASSHGQASGYTF TGTGCCAGCAGCCATGGTCAGGCCTCCGGCTACACCTTC
- TRBJ1-2 few TRBV4-3 CASSQGRNYGYTF TGCGCCAGCAGCCAGGGGCGTAACTATGGCTACACCTTC
TRBD2 TRBJ2-3 - TRBV4-2 CASSQDRLAGHTDTQYF TGTGCCAGCAGCCAAGATCGACTAGCGGGACACACAGATACGCAGTATTTT
- TRBJ2-5 few TRBV7-9 CASSPPLATQYF TGTGCCAGCAGTCCCCCGTTGGCGACCCAGTACTTC
TRBD2 TRBJ2-3 - TRBV11-2 CASSYERGGTDTQYF TGTGCCAGCAGCTATGAGCGGGGGGGCACAGATACGCAGTATTTT
- TRBJ2-5 few TRBV20-1 CSGDDRETQYF TGCAGTGGGGACGACCGAGAGACCCAGTACTTC
- TRBJ1-6 few TRBV7-2 CASALGGNSPLHF TGTGCCAGCGCCCTCGGGGGAAACTCACCCCTCCACTTT
TRBD1 TRBJ2-4 few TRBV4-1 CASSQGETGTDKNIQYF TGCGCCAGCAGCCAAGGTGAAACCGGGACAGACAAAAACATTCAGTACTTC